The sample holds one count of the clone carrying this T cell receptor beta chain. This entry belongs to a study of cytotoxic CD8 clonotypes in ibrutinib-treated CLL. The table came from immunoSEQ multiplex PCR; TCRdb's copy has only in-frame clones and leaves some out. The sample has around 70,000 clones; roughly nine tenths are singletons. This CDR3 contains 13 residues. Germline CDR1 reads GTSNPN; CDR2 reads SVGIG (reference sequence). V lost 0 bases to trimming and J lost 5 bases, with 10 bases between them. This TCR was recovered from a human donor with chronic lymphocytic leukemia. This chain links TRBV30 with TRBJ1-2; no clear D gene. Sequenced here: PBMCs, sampled after 12 months of ibrutinib treatment. The CDR3 DNA is TGTGCCTGGAGTGTACAAACGGGTTATGGCTACACCTTC. Amino acids: CAWSVQTGYGYTF.